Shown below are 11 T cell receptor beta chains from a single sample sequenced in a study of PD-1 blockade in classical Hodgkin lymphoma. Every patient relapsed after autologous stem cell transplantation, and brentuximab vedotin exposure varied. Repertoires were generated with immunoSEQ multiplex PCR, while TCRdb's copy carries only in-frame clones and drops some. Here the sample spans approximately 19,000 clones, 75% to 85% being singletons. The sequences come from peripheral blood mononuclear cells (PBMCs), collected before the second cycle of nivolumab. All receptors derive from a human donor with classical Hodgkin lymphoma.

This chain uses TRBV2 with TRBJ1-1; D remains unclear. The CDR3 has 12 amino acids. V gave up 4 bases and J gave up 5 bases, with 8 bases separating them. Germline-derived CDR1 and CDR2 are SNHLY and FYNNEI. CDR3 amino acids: CASSAQGTEAFF. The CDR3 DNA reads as TGTGCCAGCAGTGCCCAAGGGACTGAAGCTTTCTTT.

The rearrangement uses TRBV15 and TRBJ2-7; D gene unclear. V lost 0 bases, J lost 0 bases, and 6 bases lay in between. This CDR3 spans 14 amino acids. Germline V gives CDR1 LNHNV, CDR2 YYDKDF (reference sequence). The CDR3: CATSRDMSSYEQYF. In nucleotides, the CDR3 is TGTGCCACCAGCAGAGATATGAGCTCCTACGAGCAGTACTTC.

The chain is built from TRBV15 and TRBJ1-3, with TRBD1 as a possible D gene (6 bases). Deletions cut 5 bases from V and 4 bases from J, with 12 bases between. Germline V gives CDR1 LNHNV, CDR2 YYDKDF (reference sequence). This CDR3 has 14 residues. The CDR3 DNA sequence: TGTGCCACCAGCCCTACGACAGGAGGAAACACCATATATTTT. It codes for CATSPTTGGNTIYF. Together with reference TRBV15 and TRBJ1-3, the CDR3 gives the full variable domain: DAMVIQNPRYQVTQFGKPVTLSCSQTLNHNVMYWYQQKSSQAPKLLFHYYDKDFNNEADTPDNFQSRRPNTSFCFLDIRSPGLGDTAMYLCATSPTTGGNTIYFGEGSWLTVV.

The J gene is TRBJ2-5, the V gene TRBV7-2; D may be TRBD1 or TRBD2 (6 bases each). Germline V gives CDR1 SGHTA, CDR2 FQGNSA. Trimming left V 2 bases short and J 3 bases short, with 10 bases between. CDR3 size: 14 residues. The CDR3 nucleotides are TGTGCCAGCAGCTTAAATAGGGGGGAAGAGACCCAGTACTTC. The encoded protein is CASSLNRGEETQYF.

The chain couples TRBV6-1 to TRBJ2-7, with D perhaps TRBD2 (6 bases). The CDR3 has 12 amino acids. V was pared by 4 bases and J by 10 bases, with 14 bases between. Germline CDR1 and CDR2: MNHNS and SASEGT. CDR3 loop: CASSAGGAEQYF. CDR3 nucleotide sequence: TGTGCCAGCAGTGCAGGAGGGGCGGAACAGTACTTC.

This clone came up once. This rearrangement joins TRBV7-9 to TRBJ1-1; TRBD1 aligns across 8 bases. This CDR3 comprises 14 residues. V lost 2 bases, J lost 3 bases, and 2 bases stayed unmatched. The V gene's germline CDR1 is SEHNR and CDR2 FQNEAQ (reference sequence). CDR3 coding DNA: TGTGCCAGCAGCTTAAACAGGGGGGACACTGAAGCTTTCTTT. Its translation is CASSLNRGDTEAFF.

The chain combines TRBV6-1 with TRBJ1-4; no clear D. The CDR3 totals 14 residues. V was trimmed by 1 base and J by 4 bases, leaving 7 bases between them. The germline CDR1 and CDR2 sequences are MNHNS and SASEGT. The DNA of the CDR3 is TGTGCCAGCAGTGAAGTAGACCTTAATGAAAAACTGTTTTTT. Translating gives CASSEVDLNEKLFF.

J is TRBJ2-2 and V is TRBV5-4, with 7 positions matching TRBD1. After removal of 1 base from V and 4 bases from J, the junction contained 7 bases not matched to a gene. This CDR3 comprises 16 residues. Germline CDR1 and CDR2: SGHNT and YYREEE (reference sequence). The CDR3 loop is CASSLRRGLGTGELFF. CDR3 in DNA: TGTGCCAGCAGCTTGCGAAGGGGGCTGGGCACCGGGGAGCTGTTTTTT. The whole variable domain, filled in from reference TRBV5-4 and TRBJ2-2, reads ETGVTQSPTHLIKTRGQQVTLRCSSQSGHNTVSWYQQALGQGPQFIFQYYREEENGRGNFPPRFSGLQFPNYSSELNVNALELDDSALYLCASSLRRGLGTGELFFGEGSRLTVL.

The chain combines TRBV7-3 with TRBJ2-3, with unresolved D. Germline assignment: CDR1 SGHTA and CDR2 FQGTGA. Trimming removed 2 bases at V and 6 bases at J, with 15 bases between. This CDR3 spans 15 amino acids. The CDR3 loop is CASSLALTVEDTQYF. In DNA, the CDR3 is TGTGCCAGCAGCTTAGCTCTAACTGTAGAGGATACGCAGTATTTT.

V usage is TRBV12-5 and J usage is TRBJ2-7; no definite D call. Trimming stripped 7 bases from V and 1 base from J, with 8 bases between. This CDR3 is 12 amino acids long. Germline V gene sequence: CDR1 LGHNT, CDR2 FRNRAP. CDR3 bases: TGTGCTAGTGTAGCAGATTCCTACGAGCAGTACTTC. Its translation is CASVADSYEQYF.

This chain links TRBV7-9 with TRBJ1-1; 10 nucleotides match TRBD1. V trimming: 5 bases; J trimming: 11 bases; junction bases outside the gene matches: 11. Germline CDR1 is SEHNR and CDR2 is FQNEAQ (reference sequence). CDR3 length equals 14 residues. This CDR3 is CASSPTRQGARAFF. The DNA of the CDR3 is TGTGCCAGCAGCCCAACCCGACAGGGGGCGCGGGCTTTCTTT.